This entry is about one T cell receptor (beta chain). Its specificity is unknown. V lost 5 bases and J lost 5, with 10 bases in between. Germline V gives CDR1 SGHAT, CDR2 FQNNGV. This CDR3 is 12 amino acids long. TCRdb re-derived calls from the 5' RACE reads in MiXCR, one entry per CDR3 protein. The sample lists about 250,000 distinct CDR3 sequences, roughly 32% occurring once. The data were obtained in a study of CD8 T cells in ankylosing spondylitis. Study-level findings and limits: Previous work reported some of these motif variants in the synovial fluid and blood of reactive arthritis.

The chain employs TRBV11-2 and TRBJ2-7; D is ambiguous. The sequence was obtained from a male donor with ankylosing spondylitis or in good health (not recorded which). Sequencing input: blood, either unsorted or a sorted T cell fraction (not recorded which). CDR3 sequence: CASSPPLDEQYF. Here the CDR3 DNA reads TGTGCCAGCAGCCCTCCCCTGGACGAGCAGTACTTC.